This paragraph covers one T cell receptor beta chain sequence. The data were taken from a study of T-cell reconstitution after alpha-beta-depleted transplantation in children. Trimming cost V 6 bases and J 8 bases; bases outside gene matches: 8. The CDR3 has 14 amino acids. Unique molecular identifiers were incorporated during preparation of the TCRbeta library. One entry per CDR3 protein results from TCRdb running MiXCR on the PCR reads. The profile shows about 340,000 distinct CDR3 sequences, 10% of them singletons. The chain joins TRBV12-3 or TRBV12-4 to TRBJ2-1; 9 nucleotides align to TRBD1. The receptor comes from a human donor who donated a stem cell graft to a child with acute lymphoblastic leukemia. The sample was PBMCs from the stem cell graft donor, taken from the stem cell graft. This CDR3 reads CASREGQGGYEQFF. CDR3 in DNA: TGTGCCAGCAGGGAGGGACAGGGAGGGTATGAGCAGTTCTTC.